The entry that follows covers one T cell receptor beta chain sequence. The data derive from a study of T cell changes during pregnancy in multiple sclerosis. The CDR3 extends over 16 amino acids. Germline loops: CDR1 SGDLS, CDR2 YYNGEE. V shed 5 bases and J 7 bases; nucleotides not matched to a gene: 12. Clones were read by immunoSEQ multiplex PCR, and TCRdb kept only the in-frame ones, dropping some. The data contain roughly 57,000 clones, 80% to 95% of them singletons. The sequence came from a female donor with multiple sclerosis, enrolled in a pregnancy study. The rearrangement links TRBV9 to TRBJ1-2, with TRBD1 identical over 12 bases. The sequenced sample was CD4+ T cells from peripheral blood mononuclear cells, obtained after pregnancy. CDR3 protein: CASRDRIGGQGAGYTF. CDR3 nucleotides: TGTGCCAGCAGGGATCGCATTGGGGGACAGGGGGCTGGCTACACCTTC.